This TCR beta chain appears in the sequencing data of a study of blood T cell repertoires in COVID-19. Turning to the study itself: Samples came from the United States, Italy and Spain, spanning acute and convalescent COVID-19.

In the source study's methods: For nucleated cells, counts were estimated from reference gene primer amplification. TCRdb's copy holds only in-frame clones and misses some; the assay was immunoSEQ multiplex PCR. V and J calls and clone size come straight from that table; D and trimming were deduced from the DNA. Of about 49,000 clones in the sample, about 77% were seen once. Per germline, CDR1 LNHNV and CDR2 YYDKDF (reference sequence). The J segment lost 4 bases and the V segment lost 5 bases, leaving 4 bases of the junction unmatched. CDR3 size: 14 residues. This TCR was recovered from a man between 65 and 79 years old with active or convalescent COVID-19. This rearrangement joins TRBV15 to TRBJ1-5; 8 bases map to TRBD1. Sequenced input: peripheral blood. The CDR3 reads CATSGGTGNQPQHF. DNA of the CDR3: TGTGCCACCAGCGGGGGGACAGGTAATCAGCCCCAGCATTTT.